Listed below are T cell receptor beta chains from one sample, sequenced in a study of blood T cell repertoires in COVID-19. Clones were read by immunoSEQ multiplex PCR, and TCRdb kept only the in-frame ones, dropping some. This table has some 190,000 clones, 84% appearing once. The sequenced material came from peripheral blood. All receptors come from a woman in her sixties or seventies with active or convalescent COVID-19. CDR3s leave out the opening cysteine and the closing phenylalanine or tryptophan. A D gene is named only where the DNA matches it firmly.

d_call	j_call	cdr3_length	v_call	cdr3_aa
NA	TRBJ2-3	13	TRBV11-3	ASSPKGVDTDTQY
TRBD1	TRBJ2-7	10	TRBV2	ASSDTDRGRP
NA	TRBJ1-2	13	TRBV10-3	AIGEDRTLVYGYT
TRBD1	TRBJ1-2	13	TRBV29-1	SVPNGAGGESGYT
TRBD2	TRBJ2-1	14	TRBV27	ASSFWSGGPLNEQF
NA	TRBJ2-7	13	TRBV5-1	ASSLDRVMSYEQY
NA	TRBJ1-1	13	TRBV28	ASSYAAAGDTEAF
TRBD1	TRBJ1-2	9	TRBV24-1	AKTGNYGYT
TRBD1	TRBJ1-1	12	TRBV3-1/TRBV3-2	ASSQRDRVDEAF
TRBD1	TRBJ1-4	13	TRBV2	ASKVDRGSNEKLF
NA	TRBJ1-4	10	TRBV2	ASSPEGRELF
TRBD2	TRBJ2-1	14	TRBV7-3	ASSSRAGGGMNEQF
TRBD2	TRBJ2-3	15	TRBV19	ASSRGVGPPSTDTQY
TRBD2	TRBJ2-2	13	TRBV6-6	ASTGGRRDTGELF
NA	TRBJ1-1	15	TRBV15	ATSRDNFQGRGTEAF
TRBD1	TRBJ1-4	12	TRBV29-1	SVETGGAKEKLF
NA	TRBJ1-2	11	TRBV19	ASSPGVNYGYT
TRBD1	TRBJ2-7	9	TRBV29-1	SVRDRDEQY
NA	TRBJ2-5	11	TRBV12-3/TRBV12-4	ASSLGSFETQY
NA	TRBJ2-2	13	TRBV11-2	ASSLRQTNTGELF
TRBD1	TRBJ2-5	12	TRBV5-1	ASSIGTVGETQY
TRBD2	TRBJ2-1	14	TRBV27	ASSPRLAGESNEQF
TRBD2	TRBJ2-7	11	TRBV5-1	ASSSLSGYEQY
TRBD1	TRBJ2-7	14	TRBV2	ASMLTGGLISPKQY
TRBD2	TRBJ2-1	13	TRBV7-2	ASSPMGREGDEQF
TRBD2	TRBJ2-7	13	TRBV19	ASSIGGGRAYEQY
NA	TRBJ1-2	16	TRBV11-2	ASSLTGSSGSPNYGYT
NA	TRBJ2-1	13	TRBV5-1	ASSITGSSYNEQF
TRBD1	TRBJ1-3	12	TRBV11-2	ASSPGQGRHTIY
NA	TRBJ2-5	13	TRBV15	ATSRATDSQETQY
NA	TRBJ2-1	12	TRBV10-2	ASRPLRGDNEQF
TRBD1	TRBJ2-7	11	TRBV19	ASSGGKSYEQY
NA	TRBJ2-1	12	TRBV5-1	ASSPQAGINEQF
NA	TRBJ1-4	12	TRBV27	ASSPQGTNEKLF
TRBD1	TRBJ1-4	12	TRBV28	ASSLGQGNKKLF
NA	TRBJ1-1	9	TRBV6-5	ASSYYGEAF
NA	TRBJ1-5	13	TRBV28	ASSLGVSGNQPQH
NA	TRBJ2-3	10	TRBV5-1	ASSPDGGTQY
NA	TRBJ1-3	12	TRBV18	ASSPDNSGNTIY